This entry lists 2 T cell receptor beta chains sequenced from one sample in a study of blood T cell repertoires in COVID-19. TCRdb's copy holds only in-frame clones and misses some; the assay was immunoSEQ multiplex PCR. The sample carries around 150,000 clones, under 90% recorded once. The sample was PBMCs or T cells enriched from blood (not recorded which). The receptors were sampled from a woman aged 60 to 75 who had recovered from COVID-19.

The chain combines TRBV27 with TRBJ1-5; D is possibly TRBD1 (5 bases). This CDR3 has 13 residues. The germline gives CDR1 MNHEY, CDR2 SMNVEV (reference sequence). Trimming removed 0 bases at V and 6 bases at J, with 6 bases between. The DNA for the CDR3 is TGTGCCAGCAGTTTATCAGGGGCTCAGCCCCAGCATTTT. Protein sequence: CASSLSGAQPQHF.

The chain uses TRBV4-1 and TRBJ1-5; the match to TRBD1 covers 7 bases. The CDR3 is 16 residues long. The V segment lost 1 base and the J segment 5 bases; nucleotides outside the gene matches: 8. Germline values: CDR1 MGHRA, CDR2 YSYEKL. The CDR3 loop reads CASSQVSPGGHQPQHF. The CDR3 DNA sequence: TGCGCCAGCAGCCAAGTTTCGCCAGGGGGTCATCAGCCCCAGCATTTT.